This TCR beta chain was obtained from a study of technical replicates of blood from a few donors. Clones were read by immunoSEQ multiplex PCR, and TCRdb kept only the in-frame ones, dropping some. The table records some 79,000 clones, around 90% of them present only once. The CDR3 is 15 amino acids. V dropped 3 bases and J dropped 8; count of bases not matched to a gene: 10. The germline V gene encodes CDR1 LNHDA and CDR2 SQIVND (reference sequence). This sequence joins TRBV19 and TRBJ2-1; 7 bases line up with TRBD2. The specimen sequenced was T cells isolated from PBMCs. This TCR was sampled from a human donor in good health. Some clones in this sample may be carry-over from other donors' samples. The CDR3 loop reads CASSIGGSLIDEQFF. Written as DNA, the CDR3 is TGTGCCAGTAGTATTGGCGGGAGCTTGATCGATGAGCAGTTCTTC.